This TCR beta chain is from a study of blood T cell repertoires in COVID-19. The wider study: The United States, Italy and Spain provided the acute and convalescent COVID-19 samples. The analysed material was cDNA or gDNA that came from T cells, B-cell-depleted T cells, or PBMCs.

TCRdb keeps only in-frame clones here, not all; method: immunoSEQ multiplex PCR. The sample lists tens of thousands of clones, 86% occurring once. A single count supports this clone. This receptor was identified in a woman of 80 years or more with acute or convalescent COVID-19. Sequenced sample: peripheral blood.

CDR3 nucleotides: TGTGCCAGCAGCCCAGAAGGGAGCGGAAACTCTGGAAACACCATATATTTT. This gives the protein CASSPEGSGNSGNTIYF. The chain couples TRBV9 to TRBJ1-3; D is uncertain. CDR1 is SGDLS and CDR2 is YYNGEE in the germline V gene. V dropped 4 bases and J dropped 0 bases, with 17 bases sitting between them. This CDR3 is built from 17 residues.